A single sample gave rise to the 18 T cell receptor beta chains below, sequenced in a study of blood T cell repertoires in COVID-19. TCRdb's copy holds only in-frame clones and misses some; the assay was immunoSEQ multiplex PCR. The data contain around 250,000 clones, almost 85% of them singletons. Material: peripheral blood. The receptors stem from an elderly woman with acute or convalescent COVID-19.

V is TRBV21-1 and J is TRBJ1-5; the D call of TRBD1 is as the table states it, not checked on the DNA. TRBV21-1 is annotated as a pseudogene. The CDR3 totals 15 residues. CDR3 coding DNA: TGTGCCAGCGGACCCGGGACAGGGGGTAGACAGCCCCAGCATTTT. Protein sequence: CASGPGTGGRQPQHF.

The chain links TRBV7-2 to TRBJ2-7; D is possibly TRBD1 (5 bases). There are 13 residues in the CDR3. Trimming removed 7 bases from V and 5 bases from J, with 15 bases in between. Per germline, CDR1 SGHTA and CDR2 FQGNSA. The CDR3: CASKGRENHEQYF. For the CDR3, the DNA is TGTGCCAGCAAGGGGCGCGAAAATCACGAGCAGTACTTC.

The CDR3 bases are TGTGCCAGCTCACAAATGAGCGGGGGGGCCACAGATACGCAGTATTTT. This codes for CASSQMSGGATDTQYF. The V call is TRBV18, the J call TRBJ2-3; TRBD2 matches at 10 bases. Germline CDR1 KGHSH, CDR2 LQKENI. Trimming cost V 4 bases and J 2 bases; bases outside gene matches: 6. The CDR3 runs 16 residues.

The V call is TRBV4-2, the J call TRBJ1-4; D remains ambiguous. Trimming left V 3 bases short and J 3 bases short, with 14 bases between. The germline V gene encodes CDR1 LGHNA and CDR2 YNFKEQ. CDR3 length equals 16 residues. CDR3 DNA: TGTGCCAGCAGCCAGGGGAGAGTAATGGCTAATGAAAAACTGTTTTTT. Its protein is CASSQGRVMANEKLFF.

This clone was recorded only once. The chain carries TRBV27 and TRBJ2-3, with 7 bases fitting TRBD2. The junction had 13 bases not matched to a gene; V was cut back by 5 bases and J by 2 bases. The V gene's germline CDR1 is MNHEY and CDR2 SMNVEV (reference sequence). This CDR3 region has 17 residues. As DNA, the CDR3 is TGTGCCAGCAGTGCCCTCGTGGTAGCGGGTGTCACAGATACGCAGTATTTT. Its protein is CASSALVVAGVTDTQYF.

The chain uses TRBV10-2 and TRBJ1-1; unclear D gene. The ends were cut back, 3 bases at V and 1 base at J, with 12 bases in the middle. The CDR3 is 15 amino acids. CDR1 and CDR2 (germline): WSHSY, SAAADI. CDR3 in amino acids: CASSDFRTTNTEAFF. CDR3 coding DNA: TGCGCCAGCAGTGATTTCAGGACTACGAACACTGAAGCTTTCTTT.

The V gene is TRBV28, the J gene TRBJ2-1; TRBD2 aligns across 14 bases. Trimming at V came to 6 bases and at J to 9 bases, leaving 7 bases not matched to a gene. The CDR3 has 15 residues. Germline-derived CDR1 and CDR2 are MDHEN and SYDVKM. The CDR3 loop reads CASRGGLAGASEQFF. DNA of the CDR3: TGTGCCAGCAGGGGGGGACTAGCGGGAGCATCTGAGCAGTTCTTC.

This chain uses TRBV7-9 with TRBJ2-7; maybe TRBD2 (5 bases). CDR1 SEHNR and CDR2 FQNEAQ come from the germline V gene (reference sequence). V was clipped by 1 base and J by 3 bases, with 16 bases between them. The CDR3 runs 16 residues. The CDR3 spells CASSLGLTTQSYEQYF. CDR3 in DNA: TGTGCCAGCAGCTTAGGCCTGACTACCCAGAGCTACGAGCAGTACTTC.

The chain joins TRBV25-1 to TRBJ1-2, with D unclear. The CDR3 contains 12 residues. Trimming took off 1 base at V and 4 bases at J, with 4 bases between the two ends. Germline V gene data show CDR1 as MGHDK and CDR2 as SYGVNS. The CDR3 coding sequence is TGTGCCAGCAGTGAATCAGGCTATGGCTACACCTTC. It encodes CASSESGYGYTF.

The chain carries TRBV3-1 (or the pseudogene TRBV3-2) and TRBJ2-7; possible D gene TRBD2, 5 bases. The CDR3 runs to 12 residues. V dropped 2 bases and J dropped 5 bases, with 7 bases sitting between them. The germline gives CDR1 LGHDT, CDR2 YNNKEL (reference sequence). The CDR3 loop is CASSQSSNEQYF. CDR3 sequence (DNA): TGTGCCAGCAGCCAATCTAGCAACGAGCAGTACTTC.

J is TRBJ2-3 and V is TRBV7-3; 8 nucleotides match TRBD2. V lost 5 bases, J lost 2 bases, and 6 bases stayed unmatched. Germline V CDR1 and CDR2: SGHTA, FQGTGA. CDR3 length: 15 residues. The CDR3 sequence is CASSKGTRSTDTQYF. The CDR3, as DNA: TGTGCCAGCAGCAAAGGGACTAGATCCACAGATACGCAGTATTTT. Filled out from reference TRBV7-3 and TRBJ2-3, the complete variable domain reads GAGVSQTPSNKVTEKGKYVELRCDPISGHTALYWYRQSLGQGPEFLIYFQGTGAADDSGLPNDRFFAVRPEGSVSTLKIQRTERGDSAVYLCASSKGTRSTDTQYFGPGTRLTVL.

The V and J genes are TRBV6-1 and TRBJ2-1; 10 nucleotides line up with TRBD2. This CDR3 has 16 amino acids. V shed 4 bases and J 1 base; nucleotides not matched to a gene: 4. CDR1 is MNHNS, CDR2 SASEGT, per germline. CDR3 amino acids: CASSAGLASSYNEQFF. CDR3 in DNA: TGTGCCAGCAGTGCGGGACTAGCGTCGTCCTACAATGAGCAGTTCTTC.

The chain couples TRBV4-1 to TRBJ2-2, with 10 bases matching TRBD1. Germline-derived CDR1 and CDR2 are MGHRA and YSYEKL. CDR3 length: 15 residues. J was trimmed by 7 bases and V by 3 bases; bases with no gene match: 5. DNA for the CDR3: TGCGCCAGCAGCCACCGGGACAGGGGAGGCGGGGAGCTGTTTTTT. This encodes CASSHRDRGGGELFF.

The V call is TRBV7-8, the J call TRBJ1-5; D not certain. The CDR3 length is 16 residues. V shed 0 bases and J shed 5 bases, with 14 bases lying between them. Germline V gives CDR1 SGHVS, CDR2 FQNEAQ. CDR3 sequence reads: CASSLAVGPDDQPQHF. The CDR3 DNA reads TGTGCCAGCAGCTTAGCGGTGGGCCCCGACGATCAGCCCCAGCATTTT. Together with reference TRBV7-8 and TRBJ1-5, the CDR3 gives the full variable domain: GAGVSQSPRYKVAKRGQDVALRCDPISGHVSLFWYQQALGQGPEFLTYFQNEAQLDKSGLPSDRFFAERPEGSVSTLKIQRTQQEDSAVYLCASSLAVGPDDQPQHFGDGTRLSIL.

CDR3 DNA sequence: TGTGCCAGCAGCCCAAGACAGTTTAATGAAAAACTGTTTTTT. Translated, it gives CASSPRQFNEKLFF. The chain recombines TRBV3-1 (or the pseudogene TRBV3-2) with TRBJ1-4, with D possibly being TRBD1 (5 bases). Between the trimmed V and J ends, which lost 4 bases and 4 bases, there was a span of 10 bases. The germline V gene encodes CDR1 LGHDT and CDR2 YNNKEL (reference sequence). The length of the CDR3 is 14 residues.

V is TRBV9 and J is TRBJ2-7, with 7 bases identical to TRBD1. Looked up from germline, CDR1 is SGDLS and CDR2 is YYNGEE. The CDR3 runs 16 residues. The J segment lost 0 bases and the V segment lost 0 bases, leaving 6 bases of the junction unmatched. The CDR3, as DNA: TGTGCCAGCAGCGTAGATGAGACAGGGCCCTCCTACGAGCAGTACTTC. Its translation is CASSVDETGPSYEQYF.

The V call is TRBV7-2, the J call TRBJ1-6; unclear D gene. The V gene's germline CDR1 is SGHTA and CDR2 FQGNSA. The CDR3 extends over 15 amino acids. Deletions cut 2 bases from V and 2 bases from J, with 7 bases between. The CDR3 here is CASSLSGAYNSPLHF. In nucleotides, the CDR3 is TGTGCCAGCAGCTTATCCGGAGCCTATAATTCACCCCTCCACTTT. The full variable domain, completed using reference TRBV7-2 and TRBJ1-6, is GAGVSQSPSNKVTEKGKDVELRCDPISGHTALYWYRQSLGQGLEFLIYFQGNSAPDKSGLPSDRFSAERTGGSVSTLTIQRTQQEDSAVYLCASSLSGAYNSPLHFGNGTRLTVT.

The gene calls are TRBV23-1 and TRBJ1-2; TRBD1 might be the D (6 bases). TRBV23-1 is classed as an ORF, of uncertain function. The CDR3 is made up of 17 amino acids. Between the trimmed V and J ends, which lost 3 bases and 4 bases, there was a span of 21 bases. The CDR3 loop reads CASSQSNPRTASYGYTF. The CDR3 DNA follows: TGCGCCAGCAGTCAGTCTAACCCCAGGACAGCCAGCTATGGCTACACCTTC.